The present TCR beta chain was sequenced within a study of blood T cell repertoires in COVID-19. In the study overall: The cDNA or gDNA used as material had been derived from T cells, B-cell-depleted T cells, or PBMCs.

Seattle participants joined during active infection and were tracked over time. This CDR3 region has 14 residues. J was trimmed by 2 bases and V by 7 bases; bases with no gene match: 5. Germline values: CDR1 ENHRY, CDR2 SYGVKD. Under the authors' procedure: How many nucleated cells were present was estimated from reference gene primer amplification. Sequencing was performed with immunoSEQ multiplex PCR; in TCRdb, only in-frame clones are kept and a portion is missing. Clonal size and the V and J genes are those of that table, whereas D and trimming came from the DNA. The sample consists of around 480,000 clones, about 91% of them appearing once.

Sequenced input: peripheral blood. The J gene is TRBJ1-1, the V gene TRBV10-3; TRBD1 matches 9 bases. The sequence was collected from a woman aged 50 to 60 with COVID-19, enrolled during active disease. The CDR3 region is CAIKGQGGNTEAFF. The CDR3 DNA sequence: TGTGCCATCAAGGGACAGGGTGGAAACACTGAAGCTTTCTTT.